The 15 T cell receptor beta chains given below trace back to one sample, sequenced in a study of circulating CD8 cells and anti-PD-1 response in melanoma. TCR libraries were prepared from approximately 15 ng of total RNA with the QIAseq Immune Repertoire TCR panel. TCRdb re-called the reads through MiXCR, storing one row per CDR3 protein. The sample holds about 530 distinct CDR3 sequences, around 10% seen once. Four subsets defined by PD-1 and/or TIGIT were sorted from live CD3+CD8+TCRalphabeta+ cells. Sequences were derived from CD8+ T cells from PBMCs, sampled at baseline or after one month of anti-PD-1 therapy (not recorded which). The receptor source for this set is a human donor with melanoma.

This clonotype counts as large. A read error may produce the germline difference seen at one junction end. The chain recombines TRBV7-2 with TRBJ2-7; D might be TRBD1 or TRBD2, each matching 5 bases. Germline V gene lookup returns CDR1 SGHTA and CDR2 FQGNSA. The CDR3 is 15 residues long. The CDR3 reads CASSLEGTGSYKQYF. The CDR3 nucleotides read TGTGCCAGCAGCTTAGAGGGGACCGGCTCCTACAAGCAGTACTTC.

By sample share, this clonotype is medium-sized (0.01 to 0.1%). The chain carries TRBV29-1 and TRBJ2-3; possible D gene TRBD2, 6 bases. V lost 8 bases, J lost 3 bases, and 18 bases lay in between. Germline V gene lookup returns CDR1 SQVTM and CDR2 ANQGSEA. This CDR3 has 14 amino acids. The chain's CDR3 is CSPERREVTDTQYF. The CDR3 coding sequence is TGCAGCCCCGAGAGGCGGGAAGTGACAGATACGCAGTATTTT.

This chain uses TRBV19 with TRBJ2-1, with 11 bases lining up with TRBD2. CDR1 is LNHDA and CDR2 is SQIVND in the germline V gene (reference sequence). V dropped 4 bases and J dropped 8; count of bases not matched to a gene: 7. This CDR3 is built from 15 residues. CDR3 protein: CASSTLAGVSDEQFF. The CDR3 DNA follows: TGTGCCAGTAGTACACTAGCGGGAGTCTCAGATGAGCAGTTCTTC.

By share of the sample, this clonotype is large. The chain has TRBV19 and TRBJ1-1; D gene ambiguous. CDR3 size: 12 residues. Germline assignment: CDR1 LNHDA and CDR2 SQIVND (reference sequence). Between the trimmed V and J ends, which lost 5 bases and 0 bases, there was a span of 4 bases. DNA of the CDR3: TGTGCCAGTAGTCTACTGAACACTGAAGCTTTCTTT. Protein: CASSLLNTEAFF.

The chain recombines TRBV14 with TRBJ2-3; no definite D call. The length of the CDR3 is 13 residues. V shed 0 bases and J shed 4 bases, with 5 bases lying between them. Germline V gene data show CDR1 as SGHDN and CDR2 as FVKESK. The CDR3 DNA follows: TGTGCCAGCAGCCAAGATTTCCCAGATACGCAGTATTTT. It is translated as CASSQDFPDTQYF.

Concerning this clonotype: The junction departs from the called germline gene at one end, perhaps through a read error. The J gene is TRBJ2-1, the V gene TRBV19; D is perhaps TRBD2 (6 bases). The CDR3 has 12 amino acids. CDR1 and CDR2 (germline): LNHDA, SQIVND (reference sequence). CDR3 residues: CAGRDSSNEQFF. The CDR3 nucleotides are TGTGCCGGTAGGGACTCGAGCAATGAGCAGTTCTTC.

Relative to its sample, this clonotype is large. A clone one base away is much larger, so this may be a read error. V is TRBV4-3 and J is TRBJ2-6; tentatively, D is TRBD1 or TRBD2 (5 bases each). CDR3 length equals 19 residues. Germline V lookup: CDR1 LGHNA, CDR2 YSLEER. V was cut by 2 bases and J by 0 bases, with 17 bases left in between. The CDR3 sequence is CASSQLAGAGSSGANVLTF. The CDR3 DNA follows: TGCGCCAGCAGCCAACTGGCCGGGGCAGGGAGCTCTGGGGCCAACGTCCTGACTTTC.

By sample fraction, this clonotype is large. This sequence joins TRBV15 and TRBJ2-2; 7 bases align to TRBD1. There are 15 residues in the CDR3. Trimming at V came to 5 bases and at J to 1 base, leaving 4 bases not matched to a gene. Germline-derived CDR1 and CDR2 are LNHNV and YYDKDF (reference sequence). The CDR3 loop reads CATSSRTGNTGELFF. The DNA for the CDR3 is TGTGCCACCAGCTCCCGGACAGGGAACACCGGGGAGCTGTTTTTT. The whole variable domain, remainder taken from reference TRBV15 and TRBJ2-2, is DAMVIQNPRYQVTQFGKPVTLSCSQTLNHNVMYWYQQKSSQAPKLLFHYYDKDFNNEADTPDNFQSRRPNTSFCFLDIRSPGLGDTAMYLCATSSRTGNTGELFFGEGSRLTVL.

This clonotype is categorized as large. The chain is built from TRBV20-1 and TRBJ2-7, with D possibly TRBD1 on 6 matching bases. The germline V and J ends were trimmed by 7 bases and 4 bases, with 23 bases remaining between them. Germline V CDR1 and CDR2: DFQATT, SNEGSKA (reference sequence). CDR3 length: 15 residues. The CDR3 is CSVRPYYRVRYEQYF. For the CDR3, the DNA is TGCAGTGTCCGCCCTTACTACAGGGTCAGGTACGAGCAGTACTTC.

By sample fraction, this clonotype is medium-sized (0.01 to 0.1%). This chain links TRBV5-4 with TRBJ2-7; no firm D call. This CDR3 spans 12 amino acids. V was clipped by 4 bases and J by 3 bases, with 8 bases between them. Germline CDR1 and CDR2: SGHNT and YYREEE (reference sequence). CDR3 in amino acids: CASSEDGYEQYF. The DNA for the CDR3 is TGTGCCAGCAGCGAGGACGGCTACGAGCAGTACTTC.

In its sample, this clonotype is large. The chain combines TRBV5-6 with TRBJ2-3; D tentatively reads TRBD1 or TRBD2 (6 bases each). V was cut by 2 bases and J by 2 bases, with 9 bases left in between. The CDR3 loop spans 14 amino acids. CDR1 SGHDT and CDR2 YYEEEE come from the germline V gene. In DNA form, the CDR3 reads TGTGCCAGCAGCTTCGGGGGCCACACAGATACGCAGTATTTT. Amino acid sequence: CASSFGGHTDTQYF.

This clonotype is large (0.1 to 1%). V gene TRBV19 combines with J gene TRBJ2-7; possible D gene TRBD1, 5 bases. The V end was cut by 5 bases, the J end by 3 bases, with 8 bases between. This CDR3 is 12 amino acids long. Germline values: CDR1 LNHDA, CDR2 SQIVND (reference sequence). In DNA, the CDR3 is TGTGCCAGTAGTTGGGGCAACTACGAGCAGTACTTC. Translated, it gives CASSWGNYEQYF.

This clonotype was picked up a small number of times. The V and J genes are TRBV19 and TRBJ2-3; possible D gene TRBD1, 6 bases. Germline CDR1 LNHDA, CDR2 SQIVND (reference sequence). V was clipped by 6 bases and J by 4 bases, with 14 bases between them. The CDR3 is 14 residues long. CDR3 sequence: CASSSSEGADTQYF. The CDR3 bases are TGTGCCAGTAGCTCAAGTGAGGGGGCAGATACGCAGTATTTT.

By frequency in the sample, this clonotype is large. The chain combines TRBV27 with TRBJ2-6; D is ambiguous. The CDR3 has 16 amino acids. V was trimmed by 5 bases and J by 0 bases, leaving 11 bases between them. Per germline, CDR1 MNHEY and CDR2 SMNVEV (reference sequence). CDR3 loop: CASSPLSFSGANVLTF. In DNA, the CDR3 is TGTGCCAGCAGTCCATTAAGTTTCTCTGGGGCCAACGTCCTGACTTTC.

This clonotype was observed a handful of times. V gene TRBV7-9 combines with J gene TRBJ1-2, with D hard to call. The germline CDR1 and CDR2 sequences are SEHNR and FQNEAQ (reference sequence). The CDR3 sequence is 17 residues long. V lost 5 bases to trimming and J lost 5 bases, with 24 bases between them. CDR3 DNA sequence: TGTGCCAGCAGCCGCGGGCTGGTAACTGCAACGGGGTATGGCTACACCTTC. Its protein is CASSRGLVTATGYGYTF.